This section outlines one T cell receptor beta chain sequence together with its context. Time point specified: after neoadjuvant nivolumab, at surgical resection. These oral cavity squamous cell carcinomas were HPV-negative and locally advanced. The data stem from a study of neoadjuvant anti-PD-1 for oral cavity cancer. On the study more broadly: Patients without progression got a fourth dose around day 43.

The method was immunoSEQ multiplex PCR; TCRdb's version includes in-frame clones alone and lacks a portion of them. The sample carries roughly 13,000 clones, 74% recorded once. This CDR3 comprises 16 residues. CDR1 and CDR2 (germline): SGHNT, YYREEE (reference sequence). Unmatched junction bases numbered 7, after V lost 1 base and J lost 3 bases. The source material was PBMCs, sampled after nivolumab (anti-PD-1) treatment. The V call is TRBV5-4, the J call TRBJ2-1, with 7 bases fitting TRBD2. The sequence was collected from a person aged 40 to 85 with oral cavity squamous cell carcinoma. CDR3 sequence: CASSLRGEGGYNEQFF. The CDR3 bases are TGTGCCAGCAGCTTGCGGGGGGAGGGAGGCTACAATGAGCAGTTCTTC.